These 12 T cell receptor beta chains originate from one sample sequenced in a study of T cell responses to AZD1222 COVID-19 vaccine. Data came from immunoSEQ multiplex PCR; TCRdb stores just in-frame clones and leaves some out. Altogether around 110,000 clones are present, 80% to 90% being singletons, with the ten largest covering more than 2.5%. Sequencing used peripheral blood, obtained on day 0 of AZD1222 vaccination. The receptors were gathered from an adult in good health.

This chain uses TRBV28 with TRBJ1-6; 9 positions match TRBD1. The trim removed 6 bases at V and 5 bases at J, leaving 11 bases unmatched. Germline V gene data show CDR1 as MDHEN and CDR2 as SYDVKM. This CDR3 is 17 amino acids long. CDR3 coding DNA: TGTGCCAGCAGGCCCGGGACAGGGTTCCGCGATAATTCACCCCTCCACTTT. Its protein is CASRPGTGFRDNSPLHF. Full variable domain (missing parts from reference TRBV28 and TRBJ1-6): DVKVTQSSRYLVKRTGEKVFLECVQDMDHENMFWYRQDPGLGLRLIYFSYDVKMKEKGDIPEGYSVSREKKERFSLILESASTNQTSMYLCASRPGTGFRDNSPLHFGNGTRLTVT.

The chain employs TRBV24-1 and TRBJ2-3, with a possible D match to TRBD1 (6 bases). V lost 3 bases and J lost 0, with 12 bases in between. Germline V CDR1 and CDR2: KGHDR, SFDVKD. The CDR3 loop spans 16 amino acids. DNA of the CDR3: TGTGCCACCAGTGATCCGAGGGGGACCAGCACAGATACGCAGTATTTT. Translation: CATSDPRGTSTDTQYF.

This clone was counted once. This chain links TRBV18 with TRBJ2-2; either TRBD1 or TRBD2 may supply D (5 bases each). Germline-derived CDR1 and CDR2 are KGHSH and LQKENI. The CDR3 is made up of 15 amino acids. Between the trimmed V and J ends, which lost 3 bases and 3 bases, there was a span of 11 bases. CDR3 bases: TGTGCCAGCTCACCCACTGGGGGTTACACCGGGGAGCTGTTTTTT. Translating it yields CASSPTGGYTGELFF.

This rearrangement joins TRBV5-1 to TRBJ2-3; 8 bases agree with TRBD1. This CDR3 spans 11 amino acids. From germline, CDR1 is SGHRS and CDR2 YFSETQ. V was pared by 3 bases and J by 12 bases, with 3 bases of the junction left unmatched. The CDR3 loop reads CASSSGQGQYF. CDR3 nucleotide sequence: TGCGCCAGCAGCTCCGGACAGGGACAGTATTTT.

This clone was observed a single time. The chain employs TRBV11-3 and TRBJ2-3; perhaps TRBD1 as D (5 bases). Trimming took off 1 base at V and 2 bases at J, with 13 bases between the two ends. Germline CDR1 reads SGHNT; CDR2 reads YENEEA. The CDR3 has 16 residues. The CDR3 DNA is TGTGCCAGCAGCTTAGGGTTCCAGGGCCTCACAGATACGCAGTATTTT. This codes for CASSLGFQGLTDTQYF.

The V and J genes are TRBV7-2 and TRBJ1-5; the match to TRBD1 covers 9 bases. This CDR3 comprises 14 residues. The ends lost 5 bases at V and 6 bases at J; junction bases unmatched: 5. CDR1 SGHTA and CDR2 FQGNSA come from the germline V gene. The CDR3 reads CASSENRGLQPQHF. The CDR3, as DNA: TGTGCCAGCAGCGAAAACAGGGGGCTTCAGCCCCAGCATTTT.

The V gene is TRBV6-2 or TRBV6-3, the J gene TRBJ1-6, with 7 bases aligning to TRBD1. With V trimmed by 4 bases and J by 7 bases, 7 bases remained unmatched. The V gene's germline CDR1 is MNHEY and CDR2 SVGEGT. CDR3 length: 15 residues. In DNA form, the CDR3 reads TGTGCCAGCAGTTTCGCGGGACAGTTAAATTCACCCCTCCACTTT. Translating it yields CASSFAGQLNSPLHF.

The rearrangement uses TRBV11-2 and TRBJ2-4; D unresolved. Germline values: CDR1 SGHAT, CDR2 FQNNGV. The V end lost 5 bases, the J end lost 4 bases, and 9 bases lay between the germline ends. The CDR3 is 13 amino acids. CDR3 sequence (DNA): TGTGCCAGCAGCCCCTTGTGGAAAAACATTCAGTACTTC. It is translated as CASSPLWKNIQYF.

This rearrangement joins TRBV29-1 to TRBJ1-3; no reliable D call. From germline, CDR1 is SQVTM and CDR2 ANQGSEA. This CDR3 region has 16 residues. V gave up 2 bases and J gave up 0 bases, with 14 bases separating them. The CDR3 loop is CSVELATPSSGNTIYF. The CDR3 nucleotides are TGCAGCGTTGAACTGGCGACCCCTAGCTCTGGAAACACCATATATTTT.

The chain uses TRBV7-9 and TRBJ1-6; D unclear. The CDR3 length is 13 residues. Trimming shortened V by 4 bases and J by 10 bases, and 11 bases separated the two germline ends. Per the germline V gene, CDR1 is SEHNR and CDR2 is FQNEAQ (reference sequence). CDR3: CASSSEAGSPLHF. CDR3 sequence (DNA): TGTGCCAGCAGCTCTGAGGCGGGGTCACCCCTCCACTTT.

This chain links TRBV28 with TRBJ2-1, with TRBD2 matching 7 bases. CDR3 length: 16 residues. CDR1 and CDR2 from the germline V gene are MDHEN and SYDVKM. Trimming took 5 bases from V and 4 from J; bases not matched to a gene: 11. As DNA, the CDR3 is TGTGCCAGCAGTCCCTCTCGGACTAGAATATACAATGAGCAGTTCTTC. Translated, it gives CASSPSRTRIYNEQFF.

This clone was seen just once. This CDR3 reads CASHSRTGTYGYTF. CDR3 nucleotides: TGTGCCAGCCACTCCCGGACAGGGACCTATGGCTACACCTTC. This sequence joins TRBV28 and TRBJ1-2; 8 bases are a match to TRBD1. The CDR3 totals 14 residues. Losses at the gene ends were 8 bases for V and 4 bases for J; bases not matched to a gene: 9. The V gene's germline CDR1 is MDHEN and CDR2 SYDVKM.